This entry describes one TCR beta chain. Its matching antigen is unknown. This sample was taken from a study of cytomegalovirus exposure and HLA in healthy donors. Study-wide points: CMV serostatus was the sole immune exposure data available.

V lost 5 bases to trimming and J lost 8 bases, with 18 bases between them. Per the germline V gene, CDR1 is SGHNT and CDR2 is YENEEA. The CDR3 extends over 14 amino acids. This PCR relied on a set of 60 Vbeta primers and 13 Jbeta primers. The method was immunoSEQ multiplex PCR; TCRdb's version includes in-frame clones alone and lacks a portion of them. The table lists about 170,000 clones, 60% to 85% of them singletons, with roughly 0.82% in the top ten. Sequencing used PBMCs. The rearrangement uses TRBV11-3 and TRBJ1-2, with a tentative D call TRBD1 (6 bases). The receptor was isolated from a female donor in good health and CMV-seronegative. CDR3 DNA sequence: TGTGCCAGCAGCGTGACGGGGGGCGCTTGGGGCTACACCTTC. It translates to CASSVTGGAWGYTF.